This T cell receptor beta chain originates from a study of T cells in Graves' hyperthyroidism and ophthalmopathy. Points on this clonotype: What it binds is not known.

Study-wide results and caveats: Stable hyperthyroidism was told apart from ophthalmopathy by a model built on 13 V-J features. Expanded thyroid clonotypes (above 0.001) were mostly also found in blood.

The study excluded patients with uncontrolled infection, other autoimmune disease, pregnancy or lactation. Clinical symptoms, serum thyroxine and TRAb, thyroid ultrasound and orbital computed tomography were used for the diagnoses. The source material, RNA transcripts, was used to amplify TCR beta CDR3 regions. In the first-round RT-PCR of the TCR CDR3, the HTBI primer set was used. TCRdb passed the multiplex PCR reads through MiXCR, listing each CDR3 protein once. This table has about 660,000 distinct CDR3 sequences, 45% appearing once. V shed 8 bases, J shed 2 bases, and the junction held 5 bases outside the gene matches. CDR3 length: 14 amino acids. Germline V CDR1 and CDR2: WSHSY, SAAADI.

The chain employs TRBV10-2 and TRBJ1-5, with TRBD1 matching 8 bases. Sample: peripheral blood or thyroid tissue (not recorded which). The receptor's source is an adult man with Graves' disease, either hyperthyroidism or ophthalmopathy (not recorded which). Here the CDR3 DNA reads TGCGCCAGCGAAGGACAGGGAGGCAATCAGCCCCAGCATTTT. Its protein product is CASEGQGGNQPQHF.